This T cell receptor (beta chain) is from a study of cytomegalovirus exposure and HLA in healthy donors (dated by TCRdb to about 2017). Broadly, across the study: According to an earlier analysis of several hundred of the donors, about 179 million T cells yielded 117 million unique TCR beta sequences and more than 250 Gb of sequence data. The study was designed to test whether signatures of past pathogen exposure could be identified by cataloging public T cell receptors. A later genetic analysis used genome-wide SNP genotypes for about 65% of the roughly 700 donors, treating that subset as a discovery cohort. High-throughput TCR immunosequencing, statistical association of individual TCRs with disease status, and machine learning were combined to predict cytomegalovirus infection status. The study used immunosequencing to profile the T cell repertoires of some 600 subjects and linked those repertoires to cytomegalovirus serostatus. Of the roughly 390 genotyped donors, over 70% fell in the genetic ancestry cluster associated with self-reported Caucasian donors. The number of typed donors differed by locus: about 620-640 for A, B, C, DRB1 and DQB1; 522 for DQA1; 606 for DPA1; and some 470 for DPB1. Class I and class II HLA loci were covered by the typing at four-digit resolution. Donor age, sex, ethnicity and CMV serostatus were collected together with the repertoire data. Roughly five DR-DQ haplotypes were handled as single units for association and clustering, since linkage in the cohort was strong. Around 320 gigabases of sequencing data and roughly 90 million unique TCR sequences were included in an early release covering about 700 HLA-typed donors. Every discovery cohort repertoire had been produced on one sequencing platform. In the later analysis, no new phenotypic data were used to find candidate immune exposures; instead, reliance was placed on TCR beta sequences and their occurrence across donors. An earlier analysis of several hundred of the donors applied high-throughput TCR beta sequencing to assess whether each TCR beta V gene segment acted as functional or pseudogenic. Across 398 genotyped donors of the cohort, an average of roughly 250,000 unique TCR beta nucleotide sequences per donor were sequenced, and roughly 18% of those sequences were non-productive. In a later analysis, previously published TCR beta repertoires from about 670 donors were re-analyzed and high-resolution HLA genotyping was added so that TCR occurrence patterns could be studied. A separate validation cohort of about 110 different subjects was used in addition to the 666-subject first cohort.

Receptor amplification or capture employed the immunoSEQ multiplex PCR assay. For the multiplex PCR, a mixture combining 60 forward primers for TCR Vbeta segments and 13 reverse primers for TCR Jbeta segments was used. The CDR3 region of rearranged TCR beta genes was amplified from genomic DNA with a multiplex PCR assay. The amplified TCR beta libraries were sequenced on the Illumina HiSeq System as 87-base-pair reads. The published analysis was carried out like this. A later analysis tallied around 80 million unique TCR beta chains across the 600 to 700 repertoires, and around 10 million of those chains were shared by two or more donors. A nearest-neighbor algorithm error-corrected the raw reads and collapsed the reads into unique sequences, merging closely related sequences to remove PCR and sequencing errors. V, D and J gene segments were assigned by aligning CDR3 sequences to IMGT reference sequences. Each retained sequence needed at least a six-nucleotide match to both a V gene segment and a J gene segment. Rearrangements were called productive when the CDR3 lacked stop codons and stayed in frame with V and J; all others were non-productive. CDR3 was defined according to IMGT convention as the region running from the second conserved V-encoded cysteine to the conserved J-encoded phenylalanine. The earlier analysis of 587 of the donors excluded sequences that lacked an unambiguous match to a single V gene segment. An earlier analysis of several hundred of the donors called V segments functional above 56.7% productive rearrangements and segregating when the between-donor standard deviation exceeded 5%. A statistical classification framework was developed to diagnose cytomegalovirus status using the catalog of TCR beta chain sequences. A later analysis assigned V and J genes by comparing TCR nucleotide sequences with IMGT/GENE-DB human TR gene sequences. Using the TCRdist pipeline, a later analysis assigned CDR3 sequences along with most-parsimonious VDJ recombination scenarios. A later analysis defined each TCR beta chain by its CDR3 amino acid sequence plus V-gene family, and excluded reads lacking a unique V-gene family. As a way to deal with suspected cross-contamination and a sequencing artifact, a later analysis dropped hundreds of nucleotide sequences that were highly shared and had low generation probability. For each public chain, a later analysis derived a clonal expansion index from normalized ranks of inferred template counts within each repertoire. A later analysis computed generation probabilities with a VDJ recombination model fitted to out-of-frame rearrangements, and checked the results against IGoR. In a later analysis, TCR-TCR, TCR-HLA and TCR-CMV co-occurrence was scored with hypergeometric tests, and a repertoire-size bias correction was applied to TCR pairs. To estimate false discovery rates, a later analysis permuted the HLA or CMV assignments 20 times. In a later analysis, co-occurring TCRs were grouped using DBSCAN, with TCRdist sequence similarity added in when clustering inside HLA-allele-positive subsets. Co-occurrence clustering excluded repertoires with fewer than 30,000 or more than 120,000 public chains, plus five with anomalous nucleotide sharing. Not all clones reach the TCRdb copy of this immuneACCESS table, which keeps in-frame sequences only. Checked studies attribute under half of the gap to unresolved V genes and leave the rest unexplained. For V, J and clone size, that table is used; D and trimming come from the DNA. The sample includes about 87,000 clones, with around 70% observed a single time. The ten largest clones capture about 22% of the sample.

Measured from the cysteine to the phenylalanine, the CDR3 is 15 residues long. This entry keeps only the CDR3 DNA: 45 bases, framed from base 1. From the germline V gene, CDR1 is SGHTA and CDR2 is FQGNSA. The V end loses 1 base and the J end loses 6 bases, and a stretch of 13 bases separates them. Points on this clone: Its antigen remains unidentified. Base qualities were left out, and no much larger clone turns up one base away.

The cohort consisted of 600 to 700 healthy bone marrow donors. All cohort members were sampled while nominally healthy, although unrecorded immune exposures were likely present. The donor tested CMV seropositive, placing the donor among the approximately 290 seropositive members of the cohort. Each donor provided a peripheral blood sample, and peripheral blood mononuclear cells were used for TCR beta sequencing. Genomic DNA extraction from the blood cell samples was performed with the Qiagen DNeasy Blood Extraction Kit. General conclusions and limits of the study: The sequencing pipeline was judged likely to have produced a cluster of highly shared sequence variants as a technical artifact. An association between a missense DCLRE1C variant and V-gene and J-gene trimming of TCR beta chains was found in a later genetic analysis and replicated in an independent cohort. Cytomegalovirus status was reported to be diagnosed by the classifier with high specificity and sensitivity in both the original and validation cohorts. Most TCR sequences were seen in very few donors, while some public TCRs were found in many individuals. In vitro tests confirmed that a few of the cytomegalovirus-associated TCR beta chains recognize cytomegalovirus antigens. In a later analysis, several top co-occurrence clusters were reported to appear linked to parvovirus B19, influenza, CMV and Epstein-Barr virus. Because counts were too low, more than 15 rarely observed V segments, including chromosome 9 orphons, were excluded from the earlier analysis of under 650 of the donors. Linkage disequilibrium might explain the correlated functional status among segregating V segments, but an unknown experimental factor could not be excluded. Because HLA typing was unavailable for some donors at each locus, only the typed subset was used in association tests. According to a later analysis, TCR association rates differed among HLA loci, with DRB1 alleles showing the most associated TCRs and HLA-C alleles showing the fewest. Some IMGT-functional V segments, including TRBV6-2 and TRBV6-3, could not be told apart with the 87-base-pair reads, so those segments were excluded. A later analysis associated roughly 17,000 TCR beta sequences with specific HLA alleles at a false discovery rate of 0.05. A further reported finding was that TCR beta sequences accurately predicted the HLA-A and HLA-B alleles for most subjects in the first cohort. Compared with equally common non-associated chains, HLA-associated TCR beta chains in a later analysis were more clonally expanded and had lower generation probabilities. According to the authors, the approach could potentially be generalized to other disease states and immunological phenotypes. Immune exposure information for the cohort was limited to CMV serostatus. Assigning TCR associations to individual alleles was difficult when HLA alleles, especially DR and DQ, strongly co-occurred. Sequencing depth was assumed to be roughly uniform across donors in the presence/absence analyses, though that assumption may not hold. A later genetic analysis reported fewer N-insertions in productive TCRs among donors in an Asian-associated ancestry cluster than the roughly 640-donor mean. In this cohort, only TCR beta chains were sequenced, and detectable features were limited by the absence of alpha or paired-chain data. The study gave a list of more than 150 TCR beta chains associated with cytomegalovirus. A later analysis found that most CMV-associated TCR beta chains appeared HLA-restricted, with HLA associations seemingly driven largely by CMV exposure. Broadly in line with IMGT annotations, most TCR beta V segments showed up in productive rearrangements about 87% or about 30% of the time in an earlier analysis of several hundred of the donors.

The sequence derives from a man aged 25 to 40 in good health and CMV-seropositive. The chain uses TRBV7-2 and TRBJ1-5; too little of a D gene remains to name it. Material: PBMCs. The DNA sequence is TGTGCCAGCAGCTTAGGAGGGTTTTACGGTCAGCCCCAGCATTTT. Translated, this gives CASSLGGFYGQPQHF.